The 18 T cell receptor beta chains below all came from one sample that was sequenced in a study of OX40 agonist ivuxolimab in advanced cancers. Libraries were built with the immunoSEQ multiplex PCR assay. What TCRdb holds here is the immuneACCESS table cut down to in-frame rearrangements. Part of the clones is not present; checked against another copy, under half of the missing clones reflect an unresolved V gene, and the others are unexplained. The sample table shows about 73,000 clones, and approximately 90% are seen once. Clones ranked in the top ten supply approximately 0.58% of the sample. The starting material was CD4+ or CD8+ T cells sorted from blood, obtained in a trial of the OX40 agonist ivuxolimab. These receptors came from an adult with an advanced solid tumor such as melanoma, head and neck, liver or kidney cancer.

The chain joins TRBV19 to TRBJ2-1; either TRBD1 or TRBD2 may fit D (7 bases each). Between the trimmed V and J ends, which lost 4 bases and 7 bases, there was a span of 17 bases. The germline V gene has CDR1 LNHDA and CDR2 SQIVND (reference sequence). The CDR3 has 15 amino acids. Here the CDR3 reads CASSRDRAGENEQFF. The CDR3 DNA sequence: TGTGCCAGTAGTAGAGACAGGGCGGGGGAGAATGAGCAGTTCTTC.

This clone was counted a single time. This sequence joins TRBV7-8 and TRBJ2-5; 12 nucleotides agree with TRBD1. Germline V CDR1 and CDR2: SGHVS, FQNEAQ. The CDR3 totals 16 residues. Trimming at V came to 5 bases and at J to 5 bases, leaving 9 bases not matched to a gene. This chain's CDR3 is CASSGGTGGLGETQYF. The DNA for the CDR3 is TGTGCCAGCAGCGGAGGGACAGGGGGCCTTGGGGAGACCCAGTACTTC. Together with reference TRBV7-8 and TRBJ2-5, the CDR3 gives the full variable domain: GAGVSQSPRYKVAKRGQDVALRCDPISGHVSLFWYQQALGQGPEFLTYFQNEAQLDKSGLPSDRFFAERPEGSVSTLKIQRTQQEDSAVYLCASSGGTGGLGETQYFGPGTRLLVL.

The chain carries TRBV6-6 and TRBJ2-7; the match to TRBD1 covers 8 bases. Per the germline V gene, CDR1 is MNHNY and CDR2 is SVGAGI (reference sequence). The CDR3 has 16 residues. J was trimmed by 1 base and V by 0 bases; bases with no gene match: 5. The CDR3 loop is CASSYSMQGASYEQYF. CDR3 nucleotides: TGTGCCAGCAGTTACTCGATGCAGGGGGCTTCCTACGAGCAGTACTTC.

The J gene is TRBJ1-2, the V gene TRBV6-6; D not resolved. V lost 2 bases to trimming and J lost 0 bases, with 10 bases between them. This CDR3 has 15 residues. Germline V lookup: CDR1 MNHNY, CDR2 SVGAGI (reference sequence). The CDR3 region is CASSYASASNYGYTF. The CDR3 DNA reads TGTGCCAGCAGTTACGCCTCAGCATCTAACTATGGCTACACCTTC.

This chain uses TRBV4-3 with TRBJ1-2; D gene uncertain. Trimming removed 3 bases from V and 2 bases from J, with 13 bases in between. The CDR3 is made up of 15 amino acids. CDR1 is LGHNA and CDR2 is YSLEER in the germline V gene. The CDR3: CASSHDLAGNYGYTF. The CDR3 nucleotides read TGCGCCAGCAGCCACGACTTGGCGGGGAACTATGGCTACACCTTC.

The chain recombines TRBV7-2 with TRBJ2-7; 7 bases are shared with TRBD1. Germline CDR1 and CDR2: SGHTA and FQGNSA. After removal of 10 bases from V and 1 base from J, the junction contained 7 bases not matched to a gene. This CDR3 is 13 amino acids long. The CDR3 region has the DNA TGTGCCATCCGGACAGGATCTTCCTACGAGCAGTACTTC. Amino acid sequence: CAIRTGSSYEQYF.

The chain couples TRBV7-2 to TRBJ2-2, with D perhaps matching TRBD2 (5 bases). Germline CDR1 and CDR2: SGHTA and FQGNSA. V was cut by 6 bases and J by 6 bases, with 14 bases left in between. This CDR3 has 14 residues. The CDR3 DNA reads as TGTGCCAGCAGTAAGCTAGTCGGGGCCGGGGAGCTGTTTTTT. This encodes CASSKLVGAGELFF.

The rearrangement joins TRBV4-3 to TRBJ1-2; D not certain. CDR3 size: 13 residues. The V end lost 5 bases, the J end lost 3 bases, and 10 bases lay between the germline ends. Germline lookup yields CDR1 LGHNA and CDR2 YSLEER. Here the CDR3 DNA reads TGCGCCAGCAGCTCGTCTGGTTACTATGGCTACACCTTC. It translates to CASSSSGYYGYTF.

The V gene is TRBV27, the J gene TRBJ2-6, with a tentative D call TRBD2 (6 bases). Per the germline V gene, CDR1 is MNHEY and CDR2 is SMNVEV (reference sequence). The CDR3 covers 17 residues. Trimming left V 6 bases short and J 0 bases short, with 15 bases between. This CDR3 reads CASSFTGGYSGANVLTF. CDR3 coding DNA: TGTGCCAGCAGCTTCACCGGGGGATACTCTGGGGCCAACGTCCTGACTTTC.

This clone was seen only once. The chain combines TRBV9 with TRBJ1-3; D not resolved. Germline values: CDR1 SGDLS, CDR2 YYNGEE. Trimming removed 4 bases from V and 7 bases from J, with 27 bases in between. This CDR3 comprises 18 residues. In DNA, the CDR3 is TGTGCCAGCAGCAATAGGGATTTTCCGACCTCAGCCAGCAACACCATATATTTT. This encodes CASSNRDFPTSASNTIYF.

J is TRBJ1-1 and V is TRBV28; D gene ambiguous. This CDR3 is built from 14 residues. The V and J ends lost 5 bases and 0 bases respectively, with 10 bases between them. CDR1 and CDR2 from the germline V gene are MDHEN and SYDVKM. The CDR3 region is CASSDGSLNTEAFF. The CDR3 coding sequence is TGTGCCAGCAGTGACGGGAGTCTGAACACTGAAGCTTTCTTT.

This clone was seen a single time. CDR3 region: CASSQDGTQANEQFF. CDR3 in DNA: TGTGCCAGCAGCCAAGACGGGACTCAAGCCAATGAGCAGTTCTTC. The V and J genes are TRBV4-2 and TRBJ2-1; a weak D match, TRBD2 (6 bases). V lost 0 bases and J lost 6, with 12 bases in between. Germline loops: CDR1 LGHNA, CDR2 YNFKEQ. This CDR3 comprises 15 residues.

V gene TRBV9 combines with J gene TRBJ2-1, with TRBD2 identical over 10 bases. CDR1 and CDR2 from the germline V gene are SGDLS and YYNGEE. The CDR3 sequence is 15 residues long. The trim removed 4 bases at V and 6 bases at J, leaving 7 bases unmatched. CDR3 sequence: CASSLTGTSVNEQFF. For the CDR3, the DNA is TGTGCCAGCAGCTTAACCGGGACTAGCGTCAATGAGCAGTTCTTC.

Comments on this clone: This sample also contains other DNA sequences that code for the same CDR3. The chain carries TRBV18 and TRBJ2-5, with 12 bases that match TRBD2. The J segment lost 1 base and the V segment lost 6 bases, leaving 9 bases of the junction unmatched. CDR3 length: 17 residues. CDR1 is KGHSH and CDR2 is LQKENI in the germline V gene. In DNA form, the CDR3 reads TGTGCCAGCTCGCCTTCTAGCGGGAGGGCCACCCAAGAGACCCAGTACTTC. Translating gives CASSPSSGRATQETQYF.

The chain has TRBV6-5 and TRBJ1-2; D is possibly TRBD1 (6 bases). Germline V gene sequence: CDR1 MNHEY, CDR2 SVGAGI. This CDR3 is built from 14 residues. Trimming took 6 bases from V and 4 from J, leaving 15 bases between them. Here the CDR3 reads CASRPGVGAYGYTF. The CDR3 nucleotides read TGTGCCAGCAGGCCAGGGGTGGGGGCCTATGGCTACACCTTC.

This CDR3 is CASSAGLTSSYEQYF. The DNA for the CDR3 is TGTGCCAGCAGTGCGGGACTCACCAGCTCCTACGAGCAGTACTTC. V is TRBV28 and J is TRBJ2-7, with D tentatively TRBD2 (6 bases). This CDR3 spans 15 amino acids. V was pared by 5 bases and J by 0 bases, with 14 bases between. Per the germline V gene, CDR1 is MDHEN and CDR2 is SYDVKM.

The chain links TRBV6-6 to TRBJ2-7; the match to TRBD1 covers 7 bases. Trimming cost V 5 bases and J 3 bases; bases outside gene matches: 4. Per germline, CDR1 MNHNY and CDR2 SVGAGI (reference sequence). There are 13 residues in the CDR3. This CDR3 is CASSPGQLYEQYF. In DNA, the CDR3 is TGTGCCAGCAGTCCGGGACAGCTCTACGAGCAGTACTTC.

The V gene is TRBV7-2, the J gene TRBJ1-1, with D possibly being TRBD1 (6 bases). The germline CDR1 and CDR2 sequences are SGHTA and FQGNSA. Trimming removed 5 bases at V and 5 bases at J, with 12 bases between. CDR3 length equals 13 residues. The DNA for the CDR3 is TGTGCCAGCAGCCTAACAGGGACGACTGAAGCTTTCTTT. It codes for CASSLTGTTEAFF.